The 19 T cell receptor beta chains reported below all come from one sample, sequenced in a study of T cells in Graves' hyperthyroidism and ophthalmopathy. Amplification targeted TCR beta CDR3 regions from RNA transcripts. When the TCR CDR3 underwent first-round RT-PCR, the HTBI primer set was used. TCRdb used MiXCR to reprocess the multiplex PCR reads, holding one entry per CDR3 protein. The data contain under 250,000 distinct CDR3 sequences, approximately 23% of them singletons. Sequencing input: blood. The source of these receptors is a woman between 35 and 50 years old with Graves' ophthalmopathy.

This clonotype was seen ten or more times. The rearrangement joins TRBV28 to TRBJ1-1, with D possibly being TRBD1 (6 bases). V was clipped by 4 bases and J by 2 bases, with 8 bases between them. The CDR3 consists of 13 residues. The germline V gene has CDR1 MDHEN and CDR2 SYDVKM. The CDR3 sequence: CASSWDKNTEAFF. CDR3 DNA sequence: TGTGCCAGCAGTTGGGACAAAAACACTGAAGCTTTCTTT.

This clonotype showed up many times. CDR3 in amino acids: CASSFSGVKNIQYF. The CDR3 DNA follows: TGTGCCAGCAGTTTCAGCGGGGTCAAAAACATTCAGTACTTC. V gene TRBV12-3 or TRBV12-4 combines with J gene TRBJ2-4; 7 positions match TRBD2. The CDR3 loop spans 14 amino acids. V trimming: 3 bases; J trimming: 3 bases; junction bases outside the gene matches: 2.

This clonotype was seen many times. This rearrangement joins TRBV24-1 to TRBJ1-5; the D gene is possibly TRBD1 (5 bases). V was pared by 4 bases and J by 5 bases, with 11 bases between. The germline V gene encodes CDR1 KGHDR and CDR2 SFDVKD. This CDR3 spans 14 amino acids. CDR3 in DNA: TGTGCCACCAGTGAGAGGGGTTTCGATCAGCCCCAGCATTTT. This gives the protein CATSERGFDQPQHF.

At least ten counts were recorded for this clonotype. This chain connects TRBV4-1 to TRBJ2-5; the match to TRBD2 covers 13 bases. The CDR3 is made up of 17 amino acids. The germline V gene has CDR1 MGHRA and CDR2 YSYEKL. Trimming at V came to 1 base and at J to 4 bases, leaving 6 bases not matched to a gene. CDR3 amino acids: CASSQGAGLAGVETQYF. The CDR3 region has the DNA TGCGCCAGCAGCCAAGGAGCAGGACTAGCGGGAGTAGAGACCCAGTACTTC.

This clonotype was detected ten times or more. The CDR3 is CASSLVPGQGTGELFF. CDR3 nucleotides: TGCGCCAGCAGCTTAGTACCGGGACAGGGCACCGGGGAGCTGTTTTTT. J is TRBJ2-2 and V is TRBV5-1, with TRBD1 matching 9 bases. The J segment lost 4 bases and the V segment lost 2 bases, leaving 6 bases of the junction unmatched. The CDR3 extends over 16 amino acids. Germline CDR1 reads SGHRS; CDR2 reads YFSETQ.

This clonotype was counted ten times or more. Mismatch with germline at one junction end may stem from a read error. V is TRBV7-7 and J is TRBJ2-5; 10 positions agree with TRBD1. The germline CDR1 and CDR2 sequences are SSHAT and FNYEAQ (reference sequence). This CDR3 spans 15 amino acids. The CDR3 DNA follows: TGTGCTAGCAGCCTACGACAGGGGGCTCAAGAGACCCAGTACTTC. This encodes CASSLRQGAQETQYF. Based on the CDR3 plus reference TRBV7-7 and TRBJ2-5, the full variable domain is GAGVSQSPRYKVTKRGQDVTLRCDPISSHATLYWYQQALGQGPEFLTYFNYEAQPDKSGLPSDRFSAERPEGSISTLTIQRTEQRDSAMYRCASSLRQGAQETQYFGPGTRLLVL.

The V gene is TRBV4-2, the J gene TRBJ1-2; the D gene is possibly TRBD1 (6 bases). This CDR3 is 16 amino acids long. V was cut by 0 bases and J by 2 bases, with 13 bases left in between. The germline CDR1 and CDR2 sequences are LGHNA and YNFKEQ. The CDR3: CASSQDLRGNNYGYTF. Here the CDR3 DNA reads TGTGCCAGCAGCCAAGATCTCAGGGGAAACAACTATGGCTACACCTTC.

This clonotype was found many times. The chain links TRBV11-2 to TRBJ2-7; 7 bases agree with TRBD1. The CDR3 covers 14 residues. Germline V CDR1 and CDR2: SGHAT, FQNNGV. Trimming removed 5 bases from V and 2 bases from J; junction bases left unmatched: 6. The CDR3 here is CASSPGGFPYEQYF. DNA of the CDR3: TGTGCCAGCAGCCCAGGGGGATTTCCCTACGAGCAGTACTTC. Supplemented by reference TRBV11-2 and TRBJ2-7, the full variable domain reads EAGVAQSPRYKIIEKRQSVAFWCNPISGHATLYWYQQILGQGPKLLIQFQNNGVVDDSQLPKDRFSAERLKGVDSTLKIQPAKLEDSAVYLCASSPGGFPYEQYFGPGTRLTVT.

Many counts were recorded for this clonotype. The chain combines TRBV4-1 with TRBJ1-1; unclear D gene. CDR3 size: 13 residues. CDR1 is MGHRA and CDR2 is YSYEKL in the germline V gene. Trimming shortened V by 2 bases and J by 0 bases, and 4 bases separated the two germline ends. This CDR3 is CASSQFLNTEAFF. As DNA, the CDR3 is TGCGCCAGCAGCCAATTTCTGAACACTGAAGCTTTCTTT.

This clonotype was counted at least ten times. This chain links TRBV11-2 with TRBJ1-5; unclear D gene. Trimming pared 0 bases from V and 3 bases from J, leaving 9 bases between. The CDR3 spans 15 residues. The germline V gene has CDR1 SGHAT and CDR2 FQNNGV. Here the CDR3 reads CASSLDVGLNQPQHF. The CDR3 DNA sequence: TGTGCCAGCAGCTTAGATGTGGGCCTCAATCAGCCCCAGCATTTT.

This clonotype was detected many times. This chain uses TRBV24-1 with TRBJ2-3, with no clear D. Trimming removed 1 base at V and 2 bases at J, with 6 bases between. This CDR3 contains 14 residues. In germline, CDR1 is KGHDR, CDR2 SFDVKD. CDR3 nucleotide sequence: TGTGCCACCAGTGATTTCGGAACCACAGATACGCAGTATTTT. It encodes CATSDFGTTDTQYF.

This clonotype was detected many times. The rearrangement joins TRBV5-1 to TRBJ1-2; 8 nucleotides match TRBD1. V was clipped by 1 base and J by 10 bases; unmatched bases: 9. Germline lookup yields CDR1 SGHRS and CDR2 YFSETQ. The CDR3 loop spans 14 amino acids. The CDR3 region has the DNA TGCGCCAGCAGCTTGATGTTAGAGACAGGGGACTACACCTTC. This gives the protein CASSLMLETGDYTF.

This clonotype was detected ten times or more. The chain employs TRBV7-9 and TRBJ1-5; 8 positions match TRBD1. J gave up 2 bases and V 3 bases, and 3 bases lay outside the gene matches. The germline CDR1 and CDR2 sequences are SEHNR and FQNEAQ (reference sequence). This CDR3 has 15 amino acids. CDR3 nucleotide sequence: TGTGCCAGCAGCTTCGACAGGGGAGGCAATCAGCCCCAGCATTTT. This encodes CASSFDRGGNQPQHF.

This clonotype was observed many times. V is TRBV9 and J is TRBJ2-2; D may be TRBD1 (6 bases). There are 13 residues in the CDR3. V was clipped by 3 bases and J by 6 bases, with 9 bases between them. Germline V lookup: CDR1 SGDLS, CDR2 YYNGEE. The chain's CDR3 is CASSGRQAGELFF. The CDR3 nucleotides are TGTGCCAGCAGCGGACGACAGGCCGGGGAGCTGTTTTTT.

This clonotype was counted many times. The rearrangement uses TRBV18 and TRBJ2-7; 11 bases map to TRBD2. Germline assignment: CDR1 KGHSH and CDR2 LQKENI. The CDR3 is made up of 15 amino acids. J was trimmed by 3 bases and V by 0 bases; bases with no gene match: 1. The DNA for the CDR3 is TGTGCCAGCTCACCACCGGGGACTAGCGGCTACGAGCAGTACTTC. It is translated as CASSPPGTSGYEQYF.

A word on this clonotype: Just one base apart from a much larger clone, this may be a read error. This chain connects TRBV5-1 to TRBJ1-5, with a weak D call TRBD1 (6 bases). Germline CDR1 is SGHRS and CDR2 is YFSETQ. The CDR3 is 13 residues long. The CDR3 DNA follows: TGCGCCAGCAGCAAGGACAGCAATCAGCCCCAGCCTTTT. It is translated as CASSKDSNQPQPF.

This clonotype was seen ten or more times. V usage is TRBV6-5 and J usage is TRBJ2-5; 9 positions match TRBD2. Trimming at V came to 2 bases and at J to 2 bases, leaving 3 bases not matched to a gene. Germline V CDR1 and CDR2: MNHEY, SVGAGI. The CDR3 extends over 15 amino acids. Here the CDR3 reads CASSYAGGPQETQYF. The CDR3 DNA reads TGTGCCAGCAGTTACGCGGGAGGGCCTCAAGAGACCCAGTACTTC.

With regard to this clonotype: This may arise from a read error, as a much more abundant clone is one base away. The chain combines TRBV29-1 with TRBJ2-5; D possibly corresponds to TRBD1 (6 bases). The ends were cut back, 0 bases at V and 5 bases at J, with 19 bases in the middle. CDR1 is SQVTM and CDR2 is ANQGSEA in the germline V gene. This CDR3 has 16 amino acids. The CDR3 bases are TGCAGCGTTGAAGATAACTCCGACAGGTACGGGGAGACCCAGTACTTC. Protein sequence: CSVEDNSDRYGETQYF. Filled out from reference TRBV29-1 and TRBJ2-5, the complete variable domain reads SAVISQKPSRDICQRGTSLTIQCQVDSQVTMMFWYRQQPGQSLTLIATANQGSEATYESGFVIDKFPISRPNLTFSTLTVSNMSPEDSSIYLCSVEDNSDRYGETQYFGPGTRLLVL.

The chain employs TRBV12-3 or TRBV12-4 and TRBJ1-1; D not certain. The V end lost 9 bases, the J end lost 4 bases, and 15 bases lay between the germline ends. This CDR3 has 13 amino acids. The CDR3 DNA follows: TGTGCCAGTATTCGGGCGCGGGGCACTGAAGCTTTCTTT. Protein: CASIRARGTEAFF.